These T cell receptor beta chains were read from a single sample in a study of cytomegalovirus exposure and HLA in healthy donors. Method: immunoSEQ multiplex PCR; TCRdb's copy keeps in-frame clones and lacks some. The sample carries under 110,000 clones, 75% recorded once. Sequencing input: PBMCs. These receptors were taken from a male donor in good health and CMV-seropositive. Both conserved end residues are part of each CDR3. The order of the fields is J gene, V gene, CDR3 protein.

>TRBJ2-1|TRBV6-4
CASSDFPASGSNNEQFF
>TRBJ2-1|TRBV7-2
CASSWVGTSGTYNEQFF
>TRBJ1-6|TRBV28
CASRPGQYNSPLHF
>TRBJ2-7|TRBV7-3
CASSLTGQGTYEQYF
>TRBJ1-6|TRBV30
CAWKVGGAAYNSPLHF
>TRBJ2-7|TRBV19
CASSSYSDGGTYEQYF
>TRBJ2-7|TRBV2
CASRWWGPYVEQYF
>TRBJ2-7|TRBV7-7
CASSSTLRGEQYF
>TRBJ2-3|TRBV7-9
CASSPLDQPGQVTDTQYF
>TRBJ1-5|TRBV5-6
CASNVWEFGNQPQHF
>TRBJ1-1|TRBV27
CASSRQVSPSTEAFF
>TRBJ2-6|TRBV7-8
CASSLDPGTVRSGANVLTF
>TRBJ2-1|TRBV30
CAWCPSAPGNEQFF
>TRBJ2-5|TRBV7-2
CASSFKETQYF
>TRBJ2-3|TRBV4-3
CASSQTGRTQYF
>TRBJ1-2|TRBV4-3
CASSRLDRVNYGYTF